Sequencing of this T cell receptor (beta chain) was carried out in a study of ipilimumab plus nivolumab after autologous stem cell transplantation (dated by TCRdb to the early 2020s). Describing the broader study: The median number of doses received by trial patients was 5 for ipilimumab and fewer than 10 for nivolumab. The DLBCL cohort included primary refractory and relapsed disease, with 18-month progression-free survival of roughly 89% and 26% respectively. Patients with high-risk diffuse large B cell lymphoma, mature T cell lymphoma, or multiple myeloma undergoing autologous transplant were enrolled in the trial. The intent-to-treat population of the trial was made up of around 35 patients.

The protocol used for the library was the immunoSEQ multiplex PCR assay. Drawn from immuneACCESS, this table holds only the in-frame rearrangements with V and J called that TCRdb kept. Clones are partly lost; checked studies trace under half to an unresolved V gene and leave the rest unexplained. In this sample the table shows some 15,000 clones, roughly four fifths of which occur a single time. 23% of the sample belongs to the ten largest clones. Ipilimumab was given at 1 mg/kg intravenously on day 1 of selected weeks, and checkpoint therapy started 14 to 28 days after autologous transplant. The nivolumab dose was 3 mg/kg intravenously, delivered on day 1 of weeks 1, 4, 7, 10, and every two weeks through week 26. This Phase Ib clinical trial tested ipilimumab plus nivolumab, a combined checkpoint inhibition, as consolidation after autologous stem cell transplantation. V lost 4 bases and J lost 2 bases, and the count of bases not matched to a germline gene is 1. From the cysteine through the phenylalanine, the CDR3 covers 14 amino acids. The only DNA kept is the CDR3, 42 bases in frame from the first base. The germline V gene (reference sequence) supplies CDR1 LNHNV and CDR2 YYDKDF.

General study outcomes and caveats: The authors concluded that, as post-transplant consolidation, combined checkpoint inhibition appeared tolerable. According to the authors, a biologic rationale for studying the approach further came from T cell receptor repertoire, regulatory T cell phenotype and gut microbiota profiles.

On this clone itself: Its antigen is unknown. No base qualities exist here, and no much larger clone lies one base off it.

The sequence came from a male donor with diffuse large B-cell lymphoma. The source material was PBMCs, sampled in a trial of ipilimumab plus nivolumab as post-transplant consolidation. The chain employs TRBV15 and TRBJ1-5; 8 middle bases align to TRBD1. Here is the DNA: TGTGCCACCAGCATGGGACAGGGCAATCAGCCCCAGCATTTT. It is translated as CATSMGQGNQPQHF.